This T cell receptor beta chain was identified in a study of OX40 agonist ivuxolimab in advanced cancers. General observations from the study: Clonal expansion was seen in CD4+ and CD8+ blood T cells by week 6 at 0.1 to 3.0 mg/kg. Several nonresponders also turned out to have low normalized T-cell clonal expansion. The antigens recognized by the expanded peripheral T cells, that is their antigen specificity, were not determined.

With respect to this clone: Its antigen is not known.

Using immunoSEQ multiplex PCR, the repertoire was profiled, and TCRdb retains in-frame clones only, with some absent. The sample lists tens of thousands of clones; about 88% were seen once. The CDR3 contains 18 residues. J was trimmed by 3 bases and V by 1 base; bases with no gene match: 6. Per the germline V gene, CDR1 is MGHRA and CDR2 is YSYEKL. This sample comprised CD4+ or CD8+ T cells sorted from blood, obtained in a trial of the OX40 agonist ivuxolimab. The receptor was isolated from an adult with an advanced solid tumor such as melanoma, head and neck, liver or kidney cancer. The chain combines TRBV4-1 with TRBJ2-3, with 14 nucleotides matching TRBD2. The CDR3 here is CASSQGWGTSGSTDTQYF. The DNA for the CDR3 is TGCGCCAGCAGCCAAGGTTGGGGGACTAGCGGGAGTACAGATACGCAGTATTTT.